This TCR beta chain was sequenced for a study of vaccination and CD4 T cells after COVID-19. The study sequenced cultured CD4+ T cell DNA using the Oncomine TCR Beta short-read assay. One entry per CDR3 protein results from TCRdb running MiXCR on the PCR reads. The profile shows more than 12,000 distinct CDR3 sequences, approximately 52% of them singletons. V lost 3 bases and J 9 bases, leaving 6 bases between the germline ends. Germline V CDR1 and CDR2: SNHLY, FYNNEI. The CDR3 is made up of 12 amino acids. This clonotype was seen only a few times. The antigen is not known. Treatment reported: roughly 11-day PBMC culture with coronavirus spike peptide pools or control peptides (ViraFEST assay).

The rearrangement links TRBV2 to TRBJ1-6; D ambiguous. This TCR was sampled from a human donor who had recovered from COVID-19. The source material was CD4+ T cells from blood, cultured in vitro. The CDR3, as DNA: TGTGCCAGCAGTGATAGGGTTTCACCCCTCCACTTT. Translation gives CASSDRVSPLHF.